These 23 T cell receptor beta chains were all obtained from the same sample, sequenced in a study of blood T cell repertoires in COVID-19. The repertoire was sequenced with immunoSEQ multiplex PCR; TCRdb's copy has only in-frame clones and lacks some. This sample yields 280,000 or so clones, of which around 84% are seen a single time; about 2.5% belongs to the top ten. Material: PBMCs or T cells enriched from blood (not recorded which). The receptors derive from a woman between 45 and 65 years old who had recovered from COVID-19.

The rearrangement uses TRBV19 and TRBJ1-5; 7 bases are shared with TRBD1. V lost 7 bases to trimming and J lost 0 bases; unmatched junction nucleotides: 9. The length of the CDR3 is 16 residues. CDR1 LNHDA and CDR2 SQIVND come from the germline V gene (reference sequence). The chain's CDR3 is CASTHGQVNSNQPQHF. The CDR3 DNA reads TGTGCCAGTACCCATGGACAGGTTAATAGCAATCAGCCCCAGCATTTT.

The J gene is TRBJ1-6, the V gene TRBV19; maybe TRBD1 (6 bases). The CDR3 sequence is 13 residues long. Germline CDR1 reads LNHDA; CDR2 reads SQIVND (reference sequence). Trimming removed 4 bases at V and 5 bases at J, with 6 bases between. Written as DNA, the CDR3 is TGTGCCAGTAGTAACAGGGATAATTCACCCCTCCACTTT. Translation gives CASSNRDNSPLHF.

The genes are TRBV19 and TRBJ2-5; 8 nucleotides align to TRBD1. The CDR3 totals 15 residues. V lost 3 bases and J lost 1; bases outside the gene matches: 4. Per the germline V gene, CDR1 is LNHDA and CDR2 is SQIVND (reference sequence). The chain's CDR3 is CASSMGRGLQETQYF. In nucleotides, the CDR3 is TGTGCCAGTAGTATGGGCAGGGGGCTCCAAGAGACCCAGTACTTC.

This clone was observed a single time. V is TRBV14 and J is TRBJ1-6; D is perhaps TRBD1 (6 bases). V was clipped by 3 bases and J by 4 bases, with 10 bases between them. CDR1 SGHDN and CDR2 FVKESK come from the germline V gene. This CDR3 is 15 amino acids long. CDR3 sequence reads: CASSQTQGYNSPLHF. The DNA for the CDR3 is TGTGCCAGCAGCCAGACACAGGGATATAATTCACCCCTCCACTTT.

This chain uses TRBV5-1 with TRBJ2-7; possible D gene TRBD2, 7 bases. V lost 2 bases, J lost 0 bases, and 12 bases lay in between. This CDR3 region has 15 residues. Germline CDR1 reads SGHRS; CDR2 reads YFSETQ. The CDR3 DNA reads TGCGCCAGCAGCTTTTCGGCGGGGGCCTCCTACGAGCAGTACTTC. Amino acid sequence: CASSFSAGASYEQYF.

The chain has TRBV29-1 and TRBJ2-1; 11 nucleotides align to TRBD2. CDR1 is SQVTM and CDR2 is ANQGSEA in the germline V gene. The V and J ends lost 7 bases and 5 bases, in that order; junction bases with no gene match: 7. This CDR3 comprises 14 residues. The CDR3 DNA reads as TGCAGCGGAGGACTAGCGGGTGGACACAATGAGCAGTTCTTC. It codes for CSGGLAGGHNEQFF.

The chain is built from TRBV6-2 or TRBV6-3 and TRBJ2-3; 8 nucleotides agree with TRBD2. The CDR3 is 17 amino acids. Per germline, CDR1 MNHEY and CDR2 SVGEGT. Trimming cost V 4 bases and J 2 bases; bases outside gene matches: 11. The CDR3 sequence is CASSSSAGVKATDTQYF. The CDR3 DNA reads TGTGCCAGCAGTTCCTCAGCGGGAGTGAAGGCCACAGATACGCAGTATTTT.

The CDR3 sequence: CASSFPLAGLNTGELFF. The CDR3 nucleotides read TGTGCCAGCAGCTTCCCCCTAGCGGGGCTGAACACCGGGGAGCTGTTTTTT. V gene TRBV5-8 combines with J gene TRBJ2-2, with 9 bases lining up with TRBD2. Losses at the gene ends were 2 bases for V and 1 base for J; bases not matched to a gene: 6. The CDR3 contains 17 residues. From germline, CDR1 is SGHTS and CDR2 YDEGEE.

CDR3 protein: CASSLNGGSTDTQYF. DNA of the CDR3: TGTGCCAGCAGCCTTAACGGGGGGAGCACAGATACGCAGTATTTT. The J gene is TRBJ2-3, the V gene TRBV13; 7 bases align to TRBD2. CDR3 length equals 15 residues. The V gene end was trimmed by 5 bases and the J gene end by 0 bases; junction bases not matched to a gene: 5. Germline V gene sequence: CDR1 PRHDT, CDR2 FYEKMQ (reference sequence).

The CDR3 region is CAISAGQMNTEAFF. CDR3 DNA sequence: TGTGCCATCAGTGCGGGACAGATGAACACTGAAGCTTTCTTT. The chain couples TRBV10-3 to TRBJ1-1, with TRBD1 matching over 7 bases. J gave up 0 bases and V 4 bases, and 2 bases lay outside the gene matches. Germline CDR1 reads ENHRY; CDR2 reads SYGVKD. CDR3 length: 14 residues.

On this clone: Other DNA variants within this sample encode the same CDR3. This rearrangement joins TRBV30 to TRBJ1-5, with unresolved D. The CDR3 has 13 residues. With 0 bases removed from V and 1 base from J, the gap between germline ends came to 4 bases. CDR1 and CDR2 from the germline V gene are GTSNPN and SVGIG (reference sequence). DNA for the CDR3: TGTGCCTGGAGTGTTCAGAGCAATCAGCCCCAGCATTTT. It specifies CAWSVQSNQPQHF.

This clone is a singleton in its sample. The V gene is TRBV19, the J gene TRBJ1-1; 9 bases align to TRBD1. The CDR3 is 18 residues long. V shed 8 bases and J 4 bases; nucleotides not matched to a gene: 20. CDR1 and CDR2 from the germline V gene are LNHDA and SQIVND (reference sequence). The CDR3 here is CASDGRDRGFVGTTEAFF. CDR3 coding DNA: TGTGCCAGTGACGGCCGAGACAGGGGGTTCGTCGGTACCACTGAAGCTTTCTTT.

This chain links TRBV27 with TRBJ1-3; 9 nucleotides line up with TRBD1. With 6 bases clipped from V and 2 bases from J, the junction kept 8 bases outside the gene matches. There are 16 residues in the CDR3. Per germline, CDR1 MNHEY and CDR2 SMNVEV (reference sequence). The CDR3, as DNA: TGTGCCAGCAGCGAATCACAGGGGGCGCCTGGAAACACCATATATTTT. Its translation is CASSESQGAPGNTIYF.

CDR3 loop: CASSVGGMTDGNTIYF. DNA of the CDR3: TGTGCCAGCAGCGTAGGAGGTATGACTGACGGAAACACCATATATTTT. V usage is TRBV9 and J usage is TRBJ1-3, with no clear D. Looked up from germline, CDR1 is SGDLS and CDR2 is YYNGEE. The CDR3 extends over 16 amino acids. Trimming stripped 0 bases from V and 4 bases from J, with 14 bases between.

CDR3 loop: CASSGGQGYGYTF. In nucleotides, the CDR3 is TGTGCCAGTAGTGGGGGACAGGGGTATGGCTACACCTTC. This sequence joins TRBV19 and TRBJ1-2; 10 bases align to TRBD1. The V segment lost 5 bases and the J segment 5 bases; nucleotides outside the gene matches: 2. The CDR3 runs to 13 residues. CDR1 LNHDA and CDR2 SQIVND come from the germline V gene (reference sequence).

This clone was seen just once. This sequence joins TRBV7-9 and TRBJ1-6; D is perhaps TRBD1 (5 bases). This CDR3 has 17 amino acids. Germline V gene data show CDR1 as SEHNR and CDR2 as FQNEAQ (reference sequence). Trimming took off 4 bases at V and 7 bases at J, with 20 bases between the two ends. The DNA of the CDR3 is TGTGCCAGCAGCTCGGGGGGAGTGGGCAGCCCCAATTCACCCCTCCACTTT. This sequence encodes CASSSGGVGSPNSPLHF.

The chain links TRBV7-9 to TRBJ1-3, with D uncertain. V dropped 6 bases and J dropped 0 bases, with 21 bases sitting between them. This CDR3 spans 18 amino acids. CDR1 is SEHNR, CDR2 FQNEAQ, per germline (reference sequence). The CDR3, as DNA: TGTGCCAGCAGTGTAAGCGCACTACCGGGAGCCTCTGGAAACACCATATATTTT. It codes for CASSVSALPGASGNTIYF.

The chain uses TRBV2 and TRBJ1-6; 8 nucleotides match TRBD1. CDR1 SNHLY and CDR2 FYNNEI come from the germline V gene. V lost 7 bases, J lost 9 bases, and 8 bases stayed unmatched. CDR3 length equals 14 residues. The CDR3 loop is CASMYGQGSSPLHF. CDR3 nucleotide sequence: TGTGCCAGCATGTACGGACAGGGCAGTTCACCCCTCCACTTT.

This sequence joins TRBV6-5 and TRBJ1-2; 9 bases fit TRBD1. This CDR3 spans 14 amino acids. V trimming: 2 bases; J trimming: 5 bases; junction bases outside the gene matches: 3. Germline V gene lookup returns CDR1 MNHEY and CDR2 SVGAGI. In nucleotides, the CDR3 is TGTGCCAGCAGTTACGCCGGGACAGGGTATGGCTACACCTTC. Encoded protein: CASSYAGTGYGYTF.

This chain links TRBV25-1 with TRBJ1-1; maybe TRBD1 (5 bases). Trimming removed 2 bases from V and 5 bases from J, with 12 bases in between. The germline gives CDR1 MGHDK, CDR2 SYGVNS. The CDR3 is 14 residues long. CDR3 in DNA: TGTGCCAGCAGTGAAGGAAGGGGAGGGACTGAAGCTTTCTTT. Protein product: CASSEGRGGTEAFF. Full variable domain (remainder filled in from reference TRBV25-1 and TRBJ1-1): EADIYQTPRYLVIGTGKKITLECSQTMGHDKMYWYQQDPGMELHLIHYSYGVNSTEKGDLSSESTVSRIRTEHFPLTLESARPSHTSQYLCASSEGRGGTEAFFGQGTRLTVV.

As DNA, the CDR3 is TGTGCCAGCAGCGCGGGACCCCGAAGCGGCTACGAGCAGTACTTC. It is translated as CASSAGPRSGYEQYF. This sequence joins TRBV5-6 and TRBJ2-7, with D possibly TRBD2 on 6 matching bases. The CDR3 loop spans 15 amino acids. Germline V gene lookup returns CDR1 SGHDT and CDR2 YYEEEE. With 4 bases removed from V and 3 bases from J, the gap between germline ends came to 17 bases. Supplemented by reference TRBV5-6 and TRBJ2-7, the full variable domain reads DAGVTQSPTHLIKTRGQQVTLRCSPKSGHDTVSWYQQALGQGPQFIFQYYEEEERQRGNFPDRFSGHQFPNYSSELNVNALLLGDSALYLCASSAGPRSGYEQYFGPGTRLTVT.

The chain employs TRBV9 and TRBJ2-3; D is unresolved. CDR3 size: 15 residues. Trimming pared 0 bases from V and 0 bases from J, leaving 8 bases between. Germline V gene lookup returns CDR1 SGDLS and CDR2 YYNGEE. The CDR3 protein is CASSVGPSSTDTQYF. CDR3 in DNA: TGTGCCAGCAGCGTAGGGCCCTCAAGCACAGATACGCAGTATTTT.

The chain links TRBV27 to TRBJ2-3; 9 nucleotides align to TRBD1. The length of the CDR3 is 14 residues. The trim removed 8 bases at V and 4 bases at J, leaving 7 bases unmatched. The germline gives CDR1 MNHEY, CDR2 SMNVEV (reference sequence). The CDR3 coding sequence is TGTGCCAGCCGAGGAGGACAGGGGCCAGATACGCAGTATTTT. Its protein is CASRGGQGPDTQYF.